This record looks at one TCR beta chain sequence and its context. Its cognate antigen is unknown. Sorting separated CD4+ and CD8+ T cells out of PBMCs. Extraction of RNA preceded its reverse transcription into cDNA, which served as the sequencing template. The method was immunoSEQ multiplex PCR; TCRdb's version includes in-frame clones alone and lacks a portion of them. Of more than 90,000 clones in the sample, over 60% are singletons; the top ten hold around 2.8%. These data are taken from a study of CD8+ T cells in alopecia areata. Study-level points and caveats: In lesional scalp, particularly from alopecia totalis/universalis, clonality was higher than in normal scalp. Possibly because of HLA-related factors, TCR sharing was less clear across patients than in mice.

Input material: CD4+ T cells sorted from blood. The receptor comes from a human donor in good health.

CDR3 sequence: CASSSSDGFTDTQYF. The CDR3 DNA follows: TGTGCCAGCAGCTCATCAGATGGCTTCACAGATACGCAGTATTTT. The chain couples TRBV7-8 to TRBJ2-3; D gene unclear. CDR1 is SGHVS, CDR2 FQNEAQ, per germline. Trimming took off 4 bases at V and 2 bases at J, with 13 bases between the two ends. The CDR3 runs to 15 residues.